The 7 T cell receptor beta chains listed next were all sequenced from one sample in a study of cytomegalovirus exposure and HLA in healthy donors. PCR involved 60 Vbeta and 13 Jbeta primers. Sequencing was performed with immunoSEQ multiplex PCR; in TCRdb, only in-frame clones are kept and a portion is missing. The profile shows 150,000 to 200,000 clones, 70% to 85% of them singletons. Source material: PBMCs. These receptor sequences come from a man aged 35-49 years in good health and CMV-seronegative.

The chain carries TRBV7-8 and TRBJ1-6; the match to TRBD1 covers 9 bases. Unmatched junction bases numbered 8, after V lost 5 bases and J lost 9 bases. The CDR3 has 15 amino acids. Germline V CDR1 and CDR2: SGHVS, FQNEAQ. The DNA of the CDR3 is TGTGCCAGCAGCCCCAGGACAGGGGAGAGTTCACCCCTCCACTTT. Encoded protein: CASSPRTGESSPLHF. The full variable domain, its missing parts supplied by reference TRBV7-8 and TRBJ1-6, is GAGVSQSPRYKVAKRGQDVALRCDPISGHVSLFWYQQALGQGPEFLTYFQNEAQLDKSGLPSDRFFAERPEGSVSTLKIQRTQQEDSAVYLCASSPRTGESSPLHFGNGTRLTVT.

This clone has only a few counts. V gene TRBV7-2 combines with J gene TRBJ1-1; TRBD1 agrees at 9 bases. Germline-derived CDR1 and CDR2 are SGHTA and FQGNSA. V gave up 5 bases and J gave up 7 bases; unmatched junction bases: 11. This CDR3 spans 15 amino acids. The CDR3 nucleotides are TGTGCCAGCAGCATGGGACAGGGACAGCCATTTGAAGCTTTCTTT. It is translated as CASSMGQGQPFEAFF.

The chain employs TRBV29-1 and TRBJ1-1, with a tentative D call TRBD1 (5 bases). The germline V and J ends were trimmed by 6 bases and 0 bases, with 11 bases remaining between them. CDR1 and CDR2 from the germline V gene are SQVTM and ANQGSEA. The CDR3 totals 13 residues. This CDR3 is CSVGEGMNTEAFF. DNA of the CDR3: TGCAGCGTGGGGGAGGGGATGAACACTGAAGCTTTCTTT.

The V and J genes are TRBV5-1 and TRBJ1-5, with D uncertain. Between the trimmed V and J ends, which lost 5 bases and 5 bases, there was a span of 14 bases. From germline, CDR1 is SGHRS and CDR2 YFSETQ. The CDR3 spans 14 residues. Here the CDR3 DNA reads TGCGCCAGCAGTTCTGAGGCCGGGGATCAGCCCCAGCATTTT. Its protein product is CASSSEAGDQPQHF. The whole variable domain, remainder taken from reference TRBV5-1 and TRBJ1-5, is KAGVTQTPRYLIKTRGQQVTLSCSPISGHRSVSWYQQTPGQGLQFLFEYFSETQRNKGNFPGRFSGRQFSNSRSEMNVSTLELGDSALYLCASSSEAGDQPQHFGDGTRLSIL.

The chain links TRBV5-4 to TRBJ1-1; TRBD1 matches 8 bases. Trimming at V came to 4 bases and at J to 0 bases, leaving 5 bases not matched to a gene. This CDR3 contains 15 residues. The germline CDR1 and CDR2 sequences are SGHNT and YYREEE (reference sequence). Here the CDR3 reads CASSDGQGLNTEAFF. The CDR3 DNA is TGTGCCAGCAGCGACGGACAGGGCTTGAACACTGAAGCTTTCTTT.

The chain uses TRBV6-5 and TRBJ2-1; TRBD2 matches at 9 bases. Unmatched junction bases numbered 3, after V lost 5 bases and J lost 1 base. The CDR3 spans 15 residues. Germline V gene sequence: CDR1 MNHEY, CDR2 SVGAGI. CDR3 sequence reads: CASSPSGVSYNEQFF. The DNA for the CDR3 is TGTGCCAGCAGTCCTAGCGGGGTGTCCTACAATGAGCAGTTCTTC.

The chain uses TRBV28 and TRBJ2-6; no clear D. There are 15 residues in the CDR3. The germline V gene encodes CDR1 MDHEN and CDR2 SYDVKM. Trimming removed 6 bases from V and 0 bases from J, with 9 bases in between. The CDR3 here is CASSPSFSGANVLTF. CDR3 coding DNA: TGTGCCAGCAGCCCCTCTTTCTCTGGGGCCAACGTCCTGACTTTC.